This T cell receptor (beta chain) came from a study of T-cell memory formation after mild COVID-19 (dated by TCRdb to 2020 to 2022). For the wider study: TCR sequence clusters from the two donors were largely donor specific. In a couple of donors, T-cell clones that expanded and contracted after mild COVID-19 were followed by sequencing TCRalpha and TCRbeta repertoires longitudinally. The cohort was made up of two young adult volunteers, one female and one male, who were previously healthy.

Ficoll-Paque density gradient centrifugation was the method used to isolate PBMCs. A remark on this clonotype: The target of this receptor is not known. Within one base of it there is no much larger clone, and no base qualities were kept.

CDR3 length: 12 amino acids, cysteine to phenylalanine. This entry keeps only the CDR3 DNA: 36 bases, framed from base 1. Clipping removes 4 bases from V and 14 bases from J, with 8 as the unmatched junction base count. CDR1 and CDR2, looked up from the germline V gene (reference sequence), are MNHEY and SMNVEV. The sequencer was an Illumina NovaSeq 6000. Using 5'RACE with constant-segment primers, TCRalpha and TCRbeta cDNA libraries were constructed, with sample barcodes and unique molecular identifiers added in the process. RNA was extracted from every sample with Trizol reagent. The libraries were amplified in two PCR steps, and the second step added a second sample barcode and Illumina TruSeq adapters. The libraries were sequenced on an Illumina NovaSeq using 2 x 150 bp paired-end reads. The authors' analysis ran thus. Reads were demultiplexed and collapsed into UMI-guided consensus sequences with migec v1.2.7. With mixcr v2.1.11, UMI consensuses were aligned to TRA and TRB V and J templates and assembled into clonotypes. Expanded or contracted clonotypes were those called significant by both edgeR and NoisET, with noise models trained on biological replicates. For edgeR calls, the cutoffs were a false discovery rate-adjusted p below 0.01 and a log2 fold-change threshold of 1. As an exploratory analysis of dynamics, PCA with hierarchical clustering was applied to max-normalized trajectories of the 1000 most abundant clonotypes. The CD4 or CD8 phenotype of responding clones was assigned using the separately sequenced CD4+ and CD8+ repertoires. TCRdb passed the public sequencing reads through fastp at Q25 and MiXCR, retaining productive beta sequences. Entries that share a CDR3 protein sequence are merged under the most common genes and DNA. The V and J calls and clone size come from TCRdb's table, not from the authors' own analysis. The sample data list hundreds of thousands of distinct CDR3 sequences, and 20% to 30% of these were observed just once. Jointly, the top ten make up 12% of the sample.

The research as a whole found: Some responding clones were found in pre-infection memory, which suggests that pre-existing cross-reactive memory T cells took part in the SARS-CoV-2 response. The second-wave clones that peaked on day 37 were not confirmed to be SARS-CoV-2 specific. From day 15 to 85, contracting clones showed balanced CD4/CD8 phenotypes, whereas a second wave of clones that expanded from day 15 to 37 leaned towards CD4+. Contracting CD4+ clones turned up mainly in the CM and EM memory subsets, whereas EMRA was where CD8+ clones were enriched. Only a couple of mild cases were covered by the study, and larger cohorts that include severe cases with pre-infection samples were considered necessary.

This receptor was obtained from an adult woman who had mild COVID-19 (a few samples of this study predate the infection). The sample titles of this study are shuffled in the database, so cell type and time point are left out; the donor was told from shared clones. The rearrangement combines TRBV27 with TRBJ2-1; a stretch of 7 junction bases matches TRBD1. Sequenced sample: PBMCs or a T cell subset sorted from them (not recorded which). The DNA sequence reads TGTGCCAGCAGTTCAAGGGGGCATGGGGAGTTCTTC. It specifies CASSSRGHGEFF.